The T cell receptor beta chain described here comes from a study of blood T cell repertoires in COVID-19. About the study: Samples of COVID-19 (acute and convalescent) were obtained from the United States, Italy and Spain.

Using immunoSEQ multiplex PCR, the repertoire was profiled, and TCRdb retains in-frame clones only, with some absent. The sample consists of over 250,000 clones, approximately 91% of them appearing once. CDR3 length: 16 residues. Germline V gives CDR1 MNHNY, CDR2 SVGAGI (reference sequence). Losses at the gene ends were 6 bases for V and 1 base for J; bases not matched to a gene: 7. This chain joins TRBV6-6 and TRBJ2-5, with TRBD2 matching over 11 bases. Sequenced sample: peripheral blood. This clonotype was obtained from a person aged 18 to 35 with COVID-19, enrolled during active disease. The CDR3 reads CASRDAGLAAQETQYF. The CDR3 bases are TGTGCCAGCAGAGACGCGGGACTAGCGGCCCAAGAGACCCAGTACTTC.